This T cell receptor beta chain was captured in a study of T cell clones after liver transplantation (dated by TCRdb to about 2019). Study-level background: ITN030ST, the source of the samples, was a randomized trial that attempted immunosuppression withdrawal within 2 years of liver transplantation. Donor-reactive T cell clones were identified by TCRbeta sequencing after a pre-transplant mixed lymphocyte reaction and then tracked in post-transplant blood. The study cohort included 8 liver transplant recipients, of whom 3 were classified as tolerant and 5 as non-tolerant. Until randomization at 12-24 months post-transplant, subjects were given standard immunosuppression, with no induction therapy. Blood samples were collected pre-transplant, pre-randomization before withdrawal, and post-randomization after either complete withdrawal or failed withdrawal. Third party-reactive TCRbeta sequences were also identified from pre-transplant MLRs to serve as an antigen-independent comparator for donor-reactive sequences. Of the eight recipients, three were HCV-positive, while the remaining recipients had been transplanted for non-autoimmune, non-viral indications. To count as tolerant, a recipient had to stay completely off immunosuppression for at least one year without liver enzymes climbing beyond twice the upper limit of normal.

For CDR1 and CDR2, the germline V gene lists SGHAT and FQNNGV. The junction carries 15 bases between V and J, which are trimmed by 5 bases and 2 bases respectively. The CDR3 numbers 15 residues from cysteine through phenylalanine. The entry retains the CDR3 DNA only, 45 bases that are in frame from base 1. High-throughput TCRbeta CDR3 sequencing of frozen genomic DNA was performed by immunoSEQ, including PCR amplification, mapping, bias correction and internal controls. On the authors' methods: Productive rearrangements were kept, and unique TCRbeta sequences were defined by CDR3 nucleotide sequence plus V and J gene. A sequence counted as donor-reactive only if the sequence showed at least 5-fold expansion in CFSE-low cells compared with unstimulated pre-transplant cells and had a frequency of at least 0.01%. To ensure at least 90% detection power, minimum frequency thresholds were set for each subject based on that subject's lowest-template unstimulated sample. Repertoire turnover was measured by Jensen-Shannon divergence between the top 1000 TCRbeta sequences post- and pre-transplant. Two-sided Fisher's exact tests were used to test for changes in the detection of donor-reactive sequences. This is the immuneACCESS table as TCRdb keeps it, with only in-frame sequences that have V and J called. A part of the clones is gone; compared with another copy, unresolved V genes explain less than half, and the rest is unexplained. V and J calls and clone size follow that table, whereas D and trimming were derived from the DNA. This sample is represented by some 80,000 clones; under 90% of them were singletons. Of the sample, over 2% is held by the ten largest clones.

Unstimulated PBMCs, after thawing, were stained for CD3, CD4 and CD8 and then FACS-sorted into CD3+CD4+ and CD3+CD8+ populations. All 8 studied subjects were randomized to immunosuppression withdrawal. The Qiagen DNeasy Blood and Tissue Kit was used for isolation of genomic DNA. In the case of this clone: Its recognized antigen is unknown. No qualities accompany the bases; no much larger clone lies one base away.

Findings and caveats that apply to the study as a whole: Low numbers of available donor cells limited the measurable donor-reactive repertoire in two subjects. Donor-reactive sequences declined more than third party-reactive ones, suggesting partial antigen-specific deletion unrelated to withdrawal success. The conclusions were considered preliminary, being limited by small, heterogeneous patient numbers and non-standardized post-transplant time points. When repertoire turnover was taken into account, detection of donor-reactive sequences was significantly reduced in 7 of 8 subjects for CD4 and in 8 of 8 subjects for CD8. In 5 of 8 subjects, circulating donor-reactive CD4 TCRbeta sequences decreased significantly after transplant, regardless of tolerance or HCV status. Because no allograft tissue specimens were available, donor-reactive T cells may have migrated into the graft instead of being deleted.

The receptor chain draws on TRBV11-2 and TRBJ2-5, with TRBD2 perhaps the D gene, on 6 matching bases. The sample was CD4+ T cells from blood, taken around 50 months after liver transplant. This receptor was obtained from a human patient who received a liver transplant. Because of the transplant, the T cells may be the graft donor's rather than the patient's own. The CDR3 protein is CASSARGIDQETQYF. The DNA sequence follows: TGTGCCAGCAGCGCGCGGGGAATCGATCAAGAGACCCAGTACTTC.